A selection of T cell receptor beta chains follows, all from one sample in a study of blood T cells in healthy people across ages. TCRdb independently ran MiXCR on the 5' RACE reads; one entry per CDR3 protein. The sample has 1.5 million or so distinct CDR3 sequences, 42% seen once. The source material was blood. The receptor set was obtained from a woman under 30 in good health. Each CDR3 is given with its conserved first and last residue. D genes are given only for firm matches. Clone size appears in some rows only: once, few, many, or a class for an expanded clone.

v_gene	j_gene	d_gene	abundance	CDR3aa	CDR3nt
TRBV4-1	TRBJ2-1	.	few	CASSHPRTQSSYNEQFF	TGCGCCAGCAGCCATCCAAGGACTCAAAGCTCCTACAATGAGCAGTTCTTC
TRBV7-9	TRBJ1-1	.	.	CASSFWQGITEAFF	TGTGCCAGCAGCTTTTGGCAGGGGATTACTGAAGCTTTCTTT
TRBV10-3	TRBJ2-3	.	many	CAISDGLGDTQYF	TGTGCCATCAGTGACGGCCTAGGAGATACGCAGTATTTT
TRBV2	TRBJ1-1	.	few	CASSGDRNSDTEAFF	TGTGCCAGCAGTGGAGACAGGAATTCGGACACTGAAGCTTTCTTT
TRBV19	TRBJ2-1	.	.	CASSTAGTSAYNEQFF	TGTGCCAGTAGTACAGCCGGGACTTCCGCCTACAATGAGCAGTTCTTC
TRBV29-1	TRBJ1-4	.	few	CSVEDRHPDEKLFF	TGCAGCGTTGAAGATCGCCACCCCGATGAAAAACTGTTTTTT
TRBV10-2	TRBJ2-3	.	many	CASSEYVPSTDTQYF	TGCGCCAGCAGTGAGTACGTGCCTAGCACAGATACGCAGTATTTT
TRBV20-1	TRBJ2-7	.	few	CSASKAGRVSSEQYF	TGCAGTGCTAGCAAGGCAGGGCGCGTTTCTTCCGAGCAGTACTTC
TRBV28	TRBJ1-2	.	.	CAAAGLNYGYTF	TGTGCAGCGGCGGGTTTAAACTATGGCTACACCTTC
TRBV4-1	TRBJ1-5	.	few	CASSQEKGVNQPQHF	TGCGCCAGCAGCCAAGAGAAAGGGGTTAATCAGCCCCAGCATTTT
TRBV5-4	TRBJ2-3	.	.	CASRDDMTGSTDTQYF	TGTGCCAGCAGGGACGACATGACGGGAAGCACAGATACGCAGTATTTT
TRBV28	TRBJ1-2	.	few	CASSVGDNPWGYTF	TGTGCCAGCAGTGTAGGAGATAATCCGTGGGGCTACACCTTC